Listed below are T cell receptor beta chains from one sample, sequenced in a study of T cells in Graves' hyperthyroidism and ophthalmopathy. TCRdb itself ran the multiplex PCR reads through MiXCR, one entry per CDR3 protein. The sample shows some 440,000 distinct CDR3 sequences, approximately 14% of them seen only once. Sample: blood. These receptors were collected from a woman aged 18-29 years with Graves' hyperthyroidism. Each CDR3 is given with its conserved first and last residue. The D gene is left open where the match is weak.

V,D,J,CDR3
TRBV19,TRBD1,TRBJ1-1,CASSKGQGMNTEAFF
TRBV2,.,TRBJ2-5,CASSEARPQETQYF
TRBV5-1,.,TRBJ1-1,CASSLVGKGNTEAFF
TRBV9,.,TRBJ1-2,CASSPPNGRESGYTF
TRBV6-2/TRBV6-3,TRBD1,TRBJ2-7,CASSPGQGARSYEQYF
TRBV7-2,.,TRBJ1-5,CASSTRGQPQHF
TRBV6-6,.,TRBJ1-2,CASSYNGNYGYTF
TRBV6-1,TRBD1,TRBJ2-5,CASSYRGQETQYF
TRBV6-1,TRBD1,TRBJ2-2,CASTRDAGQVDAGELFF
TRBV19,.,TRBJ1-3,CASSQASTATGNTIYF
TRBV6-1,.,TRBJ1-4,CASSYRSRGSGEKLFF
TRBV28,TRBD2,TRBJ2-7,CASSSTSGATYEQYF
TRBV11-2,.,TRBJ1-5,CASSLDRWGQPQHF
TRBV6-1,.,TRBJ2-2,CASSEGDGGELFF
TRBV28,TRBD1,TRBJ2-7,CASSLPSRTGSYEQYF
TRBV2,TRBD1,TRBJ1-4,CASSPGTGVEKLFF
TRBV6-1,TRBD2,TRBJ2-3,CASRSSAGGRTDTQYF
TRBV6-1,TRBD2,TRBJ2-1,CASSEGTSGGAVYNEQFF
TRBV11-2,.,TRBJ2-7,CASSRTRLPSSYEQYF
TRBV12-3/TRBV12-4,.,TRBJ1-1,CASSPSTKTEAFF
TRBV19,.,TRBJ2-3,CASSMGRLTPITDTQYF
TRBV2,TRBD2,TRBJ2-5,CATASGDAPETQYF
TRBV20-1,TRBD1,TRBJ1-5,CSAETGDGGHQPQHF
TRBV5-1,.,TRBJ1-3,CASSGTPTNTIYF
TRBV15,.,TRBJ1-5,CATSTWTDNQPQHF
TRBV10-2,TRBD1,TRBJ2-5,CASSVFATGGGETQYF
TRBV6-5,.,TRBJ2-3,CASSYPGGSGGTDTQYF
TRBV13,.,TRBJ2-3,CASSGGDRTDTQYF
TRBV7-2,TRBD2,TRBJ2-1,CASSLGLAGRAVRSEQFF
TRBV28,.,TRBJ1-4,CASSLKNREKLFF
TRBV6-6,.,TRBJ2-4,CASSYSDRAKNIQYF
TRBV9,TRBD1,TRBJ2-1,CASSVGGQGYNDQFF
TRBV29-1,.,TRBJ1-2,CSVELGGYGYTF
TRBV28,.,TRBJ2-3,CASSWTPRSTDTQYF
TRBV5-1,.,TRBJ2-3,CASSLTAPNTDTQYF
TRBV6-1,.,TRBJ1-5,CASSYRDNQPQHF
TRBV27,.,TRBJ2-1,CASSLAGLTNEQFF
TRBV11-1,TRBD2,TRBJ2-2,CASSSGAGGANGRGELFF
TRBV7-2,.,TRBJ1-2,CASSFTTHGYTF
TRBV7-9,.,TRBJ1-1,CASSLVGKTEAFF
TRBV6-2/TRBV6-3,.,TRBJ2-1,CASSLGGMDEQFF